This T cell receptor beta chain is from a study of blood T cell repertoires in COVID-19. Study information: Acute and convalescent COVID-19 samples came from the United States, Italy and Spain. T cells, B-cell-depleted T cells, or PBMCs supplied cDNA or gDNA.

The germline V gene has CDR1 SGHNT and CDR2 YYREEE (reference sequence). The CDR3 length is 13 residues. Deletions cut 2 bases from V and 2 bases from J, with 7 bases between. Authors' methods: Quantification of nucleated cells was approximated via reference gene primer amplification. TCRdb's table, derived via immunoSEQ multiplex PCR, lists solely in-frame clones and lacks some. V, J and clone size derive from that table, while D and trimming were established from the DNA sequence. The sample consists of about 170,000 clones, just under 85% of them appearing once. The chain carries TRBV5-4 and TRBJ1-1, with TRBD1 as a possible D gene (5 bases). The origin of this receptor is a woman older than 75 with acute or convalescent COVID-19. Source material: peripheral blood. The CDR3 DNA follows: TGTGCCAGCAGCTTTGACAGCAACACTGAAGCTTTCTTT. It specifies CASSFDSNTEAFF.